The 30 T cell receptor beta chains below come from one sample, sequenced in a study of blood T cell repertoires in COVID-19 (dated by TCRdb to the early 2020s). Libraries were prepared through the immunoSEQ multiplex PCR assay. TCRdb's version of the immuneACCESS table is confined to in-frame rearrangements and falls short of the full clone set. An unresolved V gene accounts for under half of the shortfall where checked; the remainder is of unknown origin. This sample comprises 140,000 to 150,000 clones, about nine tenths of them detected only once. Around 11% of the sample is in the top ten clones. Sequencing input: PBMCs or T cells enriched from blood (not recorded which). The receptors originated from a man aged 55 to 70 who had recovered from COVID-19.

V gene TRBV3-1 (or the pseudogene TRBV3-2) combines with J gene TRBJ1-1; 10 nucleotides match TRBD1. This CDR3 has 15 residues. The V and J ends lost 4 bases and 1 base, in that order; junction bases with no gene match: 3. Germline values: CDR1 LGHDT, CDR2 YNNKEL (reference sequence). CDR3 DNA sequence: TGTGCCAGCAGCCGGGACAGGGGAGGGAACACTGAAGCTTTCTTT. Its protein product is CASSRDRGGNTEAFF.

This clone occurred once. This chain uses TRBV11-2 with TRBJ2-3; 8 nucleotides align to TRBD2. V gave up 1 base and J gave up 1 base; unmatched junction bases: 1. Germline CDR1 and CDR2: SGHAT and FQNNGV. CDR3 length equals 15 residues. This CDR3 is CASSLALAGTDTQYF. CDR3 in DNA: TGTGCCAGCAGCTTAGCACTAGCGGGCACAGATACGCAGTATTTT.

This chain joins TRBV11-2 and TRBJ2-1; TRBD1 is a possible D gene (5 bases). The CDR3 consists of 15 residues. Trimming removed 0 bases from V and 2 bases from J, with 8 bases in between. Germline lookup yields CDR1 SGHAT and CDR2 FQNNGV. Here the CDR3 reads CASSLEVGPYNEQFF. CDR3 in DNA: TGTGCCAGCAGCTTAGAGGTGGGGCCCTACAATGAGCAGTTCTTC.

The chain recombines TRBV27 with TRBJ2-7; 13 bases are a match to TRBD2. This CDR3 comprises 15 residues. Germline CDR1 is MNHEY and CDR2 is SMNVEV (reference sequence). With 10 bases clipped from V and 4 bases from J, the junction kept 10 bases outside the gene matches. The CDR3 is CATTTSLAGGYEQYF. The CDR3 DNA is TGTGCCACCACAACCTCACTAGCGGGAGGGTACGAGCAGTACTTC.

The rearrangement links TRBV27 to TRBJ2-7; no clear D gene. The CDR3 runs 15 residues. Trimming left V 4 bases short and J 0 bases short, with 13 bases between. Per germline, CDR1 MNHEY and CDR2 SMNVEV (reference sequence). The CDR3: CASSSSTLNSYEQYF. The CDR3 DNA reads TGTGCCAGCAGTTCAAGTACTCTAAACTCCTACGAGCAGTACTTC.

The CDR3 DNA reads as TGTGCCACCACAGTGGGACAGGGCCAGCCCCAGCATTTT. Translation: CATTVGQGQPQHF. The rearrangement joins TRBV10-3 to TRBJ1-5, with 9 positions matching TRBD1. CDR1 ENHRY and CDR2 SYGVKD come from the germline V gene. This CDR3 comprises 13 residues. V lost 10 bases and J lost 7; bases outside the gene matches: 8.

V gene TRBV18 combines with J gene TRBJ1-4; 7 nucleotides match TRBD1. V shed 2 bases and J 2 bases; nucleotides not matched to a gene: 8. The CDR3 runs 17 residues. Per germline, CDR1 KGHSH and CDR2 LQKENI. This CDR3 is CASSPIQGSTTNEKLFF. For the CDR3, the DNA is TGTGCCAGCTCACCAATACAGGGGTCGACCACTAATGAAAAACTGTTTTTT.

This rearrangement joins TRBV27 to TRBJ2-6, with TRBD2 as a possible D gene (5 bases). Per the germline V gene, CDR1 is MNHEY and CDR2 is SMNVEV (reference sequence). V gave up 5 bases and J gave up 0 bases, with 11 bases separating them. The CDR3 covers 16 residues. In DNA, the CDR3 is TGTGCCAGCAGTCAACTGAGGGCCTCTGGGGCCAACGTCCTGACTTTC. Translating gives CASSQLRASGANVLTF. The full variable domain, with the rest looked up from reference TRBV27 and TRBJ2-6, is EAQVTQNPRYLITVTGKKLTVTCSQNMNHEYMSWYRQDPGLGLRQIYYSMNVEVTDKGDVPEGYKVSRKEKRNFPLILESPSPNQTSLYFCASSQLRASGANVLTFGAGSRLTVL.

This clone was detected once. J is TRBJ2-7 and V is TRBV10-1; D is perhaps TRBD2 (5 bases). CDR3 length equals 14 residues. The V gene lost 3 bases and the J gene lost 5 bases, with 14 bases spanning the gap. CDR1 and CDR2 from the germline V gene are WNHNN and SYGVQD (reference sequence). The CDR3 nucleotides read TGCGCCAGCAGTGAAGTGGGAGCGGTCGACGAGCAGTACTTC. Translated: CASSEVGAVDEQYF.

This chain links TRBV11-2 with TRBJ2-7; TRBD2 matches at 9 bases. The length of the CDR3 is 15 residues. Germline-derived CDR1 and CDR2 are SGHAT and FQNNGV. The J segment lost 6 bases and the V segment lost 5 bases, leaving 11 bases of the junction unmatched. CDR3 in amino acids: CASSHPRGGGGEQYF. The CDR3 bases are TGTGCCAGCAGCCATCCGCGGGGGGGCGGAGGCGAGCAGTACTTC.

The genes are TRBV5-5 and TRBJ1-6; TRBD1 agrees at 7 bases. The CDR3 is 14 residues long. J lost 8 bases, V lost 4 bases, and 6 bases had no gene match. Germline CDR1 and CDR2: SGHKS and YYEKEE (reference sequence). The CDR3 DNA follows: TGTGCCAGCAGCATCCTCACAGGGGATTCACCCCTCCACTTT. Residues: CASSILTGDSPLHF.

V is TRBV10-3 and J is TRBJ2-4; 7 bases align to TRBD2. CDR1 and CDR2 (germline): ENHRY, SYGVKD. The CDR3 extends over 16 amino acids. The junction had 21 bases not matched to a gene; V was cut back by 11 bases and J by 8 bases. The CDR3 here is CACAPGIAGASDIQYF. The CDR3 DNA is TGTGCCTGCGCCCCAGGGATAGCGGGCGCCTCGGACATTCAGTACTTC.

The V gene is TRBV18, the J gene TRBJ2-5; TRBD1 matches 7 bases. The length of the CDR3 is 16 residues. Germline values: CDR1 KGHSH, CDR2 LQKENI. The V and J ends lost 2 bases and 3 bases, in that order; junction bases with no gene match: 9. CDR3: CASSPGSGGRKETQYF. DNA for the CDR3: TGTGCCAGCTCACCAGGTTCAGGGGGTCGTAAAGAGACCCAGTACTTC.

The chain couples TRBV30 to TRBJ1-1; D not resolved. The CDR3 contains 11 residues. CDR1 and CDR2 (germline): GTSNPN, SVGIG (reference sequence). Trimming took off 3 bases at V and 7 bases at J, with 9 bases between the two ends. CDR3 loop: CAWSAEYEAFF. The DNA for the CDR3 is TGTGCCTGGAGCGCTGAGTATGAAGCTTTCTTT.

The CDR3 bases are TGTGCCTGGAGTCCGGGAAACACCATATATTTT. Translated, it gives CAWSPGNTIYF. The V and J genes are TRBV30 and TRBJ1-3; D is undetermined. Per germline, CDR1 GTSNPN and CDR2 SVGIG (reference sequence). The length of the CDR3 is 11 residues. The V and J ends lost 2 bases and 4 bases respectively, with 3 bases between them. Looking up the rest from reference TRBV30 and TRBJ1-3 gives the full variable domain: SQTIHQWPATLVQPVGSPLSLECTVEGTSNPNLYWYRQAAGRGLQLLFYSVGIGQISSEVPQNLSASRPQDRQFILSSKKLLLSDSGFYLCAWSPGNTIYFGEGSWLTVV.

J is TRBJ1-3 and V is TRBV28; D is unresolved. CDR3 length: 14 amino acids. V was trimmed by 8 bases and J by 0 bases, leaving 11 bases between them. CDR1 MDHEN and CDR2 SYDVKM come from the germline V gene. The CDR3 region has the DNA TGTGCCAGCGGCCGGAGTTTCTCTGGAAACACCATATATTTT. Its translation is CASGRSFSGNTIYF.

The CDR3 nucleotides read TGTGCCACCAGTGATTGGGTCGGGGACACCTACAATGAGCAGTTCTTC. This codes for CATSDWVGDTYNEQFF. The chain combines TRBV24-1 with TRBJ2-1, with D perhaps TRBD1 (6 bases). CDR3 size: 16 residues. Germline V lookup: CDR1 KGHDR, CDR2 SFDVKD. Trimming shortened V by 2 bases and J by 2 bases, and 12 bases separated the two germline ends.

V usage is TRBV4-1 and J usage is TRBJ2-5; TRBD1 is a possible D gene (6 bases). The V and J ends lost 0 bases and 4 bases respectively, with 12 bases between them. The CDR3 has 15 amino acids. Germline loops: CDR1 MGHRA, CDR2 YSYEKL. Here the CDR3 reads CASSQDQAGAETQYF. The CDR3 coding sequence is TGCGCCAGCAGCCAAGATCAGGCAGGGGCAGAGACCCAGTACTTC.

The chain links TRBV5-1 to TRBJ1-1; D is perhaps TRBD1 (5 bases). CDR1 and CDR2 (germline): SGHRS, YFSETQ. This CDR3 comprises 13 residues. V was cut by 4 bases and J by 3 bases, with 10 bases left in between. CDR3: CASSKKQDTEAFF. Here the CDR3 DNA reads TGCGCCAGCAGCAAGAAACAGGACACTGAAGCTTTCTTT.

The CDR3 coding sequence is TGTGCCAGCCTCGCGGGGTTTCCGAACACCGGGGAGCTGTTTTTT. Amino acid sequence: CASLAGFPNTGELFF. The chain has TRBV28 and TRBJ2-2; maybe TRBD2 (6 bases). This CDR3 is built from 15 residues. V was pared by 8 bases and J by 0 bases, with 13 bases between. Germline V gives CDR1 MDHEN, CDR2 SYDVKM.

This chain uses TRBV27 with TRBJ2-7, with a tentative D call TRBD2 (5 bases). Trimming took off 2 bases at V and 2 bases at J, with 13 bases between the two ends. The CDR3 runs 15 residues. The V gene's germline CDR1 is MNHEY and CDR2 SMNVEV (reference sequence). This CDR3 reads CASSLRGSGTYEQYF. For the CDR3, the DNA is TGTGCCAGCAGTTTAAGAGGGTCGGGGACCTACGAGCAGTACTTC.

This chain connects TRBV19 to TRBJ1-5; 8 positions match TRBD1. The CDR3 extends over 17 amino acids. V lost 4 bases, J lost 2 bases, and 10 bases stayed unmatched. From germline, CDR1 is LNHDA and CDR2 SQIVND (reference sequence). The CDR3 protein is CASSTDRAGAGNQPQHF. CDR3 nucleotide sequence: TGTGCCAGTAGTACGGACAGGGCGGGAGCAGGCAATCAGCCCCAGCATTTT.

This chain uses TRBV2 with TRBJ1-3; D unresolved. The CDR3 extends over 12 amino acids. Germline-derived CDR1 and CDR2 are SNHLY and FYNNEI. Deletions cut 7 bases from V and 3 bases from J, with 7 bases between. The DNA for the CDR3 is TGTGCCAGCAAATACATTGGAAACACCATATATTTT. Translation: CASKYIGNTIYF.

This chain connects TRBV2 to TRBJ2-5; 8 nucleotides align to TRBD1. The ends lost 10 bases at V and 2 bases at J; junction bases unmatched: 3. Looked up from germline, CDR1 is SNHLY and CDR2 is FYNNEI. This CDR3 spans 12 amino acids. The CDR3 bases are TGTGCCAACGGACAGGGACAAGAGACCCAGTACTTC. Its protein product is CANGQGQETQYF.

The chain employs TRBV6-5 and TRBJ1-5; D is ambiguous. CDR1 is MNHEY, CDR2 SVGAGI, per germline. Trimming removed 6 bases from V and 2 bases from J, with 5 bases in between. The CDR3 runs to 12 residues. The CDR3 bases are TGTGCCAGCAGGCCGGGCAATCAGCCCCAGCATTTT. Translation: CASRPGNQPQHF.

This chain connects TRBV5-1 to TRBJ2-7; 9 bases are shared with TRBD1. Germline V gives CDR1 SGHRS, CDR2 YFSETQ. V was clipped by 0 bases and J by 6 bases; unmatched bases: 4. The CDR3 contains 14 residues. CDR3 DNA: TGCGCCAGCAGCTTGGAACAGGGGGCCTCCGAGCAGTACTTC. It translates to CASSLEQGASEQYF. The whole variable domain, filled in from reference TRBV5-1 and TRBJ2-7, reads KAGVTQTPRYLIKTRGQQVTLSCSPISGHRSVSWYQQTPGQGLQFLFEYFSETQRNKGNFPGRFSGRQFSNSRSEMNVSTLELGDSALYLCASSLEQGASEQYFGPGTRLTVT.

This chain connects TRBV30 to TRBJ1-4; 7 nucleotides align to TRBD1. The CDR3 length is 13 residues. Germline CDR1 is GTSNPN and CDR2 is SVGIG (reference sequence). V lost 7 bases to trimming and J lost 5 bases; unmatched junction nucleotides: 7. As DNA, the CDR3 is TGTGCCTCGAGCAGGGGGTTGAATGAAAAACTGTTTTTT. Its protein product is CASSRGLNEKLFF.

This sequence joins TRBV15 and TRBJ2-7; D remains ambiguous. Per the germline V gene, CDR1 is LNHNV and CDR2 is YYDKDF (reference sequence). There are 14 residues in the CDR3. V dropped 5 bases and J dropped 3 bases, with 14 bases sitting between them. As DNA, the CDR3 is TGTGCCACCAGCGGAGTCGACATCCGCTACGAGCAGTACTTC. Protein: CATSGVDIRYEQYF.

The rearrangement joins TRBV7-3 to TRBJ2-2; D might be TRBD1 (6 bases). The V gene's germline CDR1 is SGHTA and CDR2 FQGTGA. This CDR3 is 13 amino acids long. The germline V and J ends were trimmed by 5 bases and 8 bases, with 12 bases remaining between them. The CDR3 DNA is TGTGCCAGCAGCCCACCAGGGGAGGGGGAGCTGTTTTTT. Translating it yields CASSPPGEGELFF.

V usage is TRBV11-2 and J usage is TRBJ1-1; 7 bases are shared with TRBD1. Germline V gives CDR1 SGHAT, CDR2 FQNNGV. With V trimmed by 5 bases and J by 1 base, 4 bases remained unmatched. The CDR3 length is 14 residues. Here the CDR3 reads CASSTRQGNTEAFF. CDR3 bases: TGTGCCAGCAGCACGAGACAGGGGAACACTGAAGCTTTCTTT.